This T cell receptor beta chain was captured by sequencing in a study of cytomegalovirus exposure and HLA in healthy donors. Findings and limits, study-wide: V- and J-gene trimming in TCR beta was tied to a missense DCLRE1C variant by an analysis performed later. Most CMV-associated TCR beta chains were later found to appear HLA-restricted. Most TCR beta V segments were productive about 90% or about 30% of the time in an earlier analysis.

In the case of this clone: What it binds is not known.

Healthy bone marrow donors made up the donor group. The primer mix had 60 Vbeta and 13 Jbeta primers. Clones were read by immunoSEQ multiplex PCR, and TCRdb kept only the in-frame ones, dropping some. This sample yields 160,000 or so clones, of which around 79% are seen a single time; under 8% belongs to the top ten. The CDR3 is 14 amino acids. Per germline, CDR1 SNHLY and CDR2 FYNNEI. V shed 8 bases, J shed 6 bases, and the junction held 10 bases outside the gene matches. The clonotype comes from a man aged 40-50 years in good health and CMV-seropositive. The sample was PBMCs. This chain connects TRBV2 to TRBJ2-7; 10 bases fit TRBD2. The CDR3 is CASGPSGRGSEQYF. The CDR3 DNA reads TGTGCCAGCGGTCCTAGCGGGAGAGGTAGCGAGCAGTACTTC.